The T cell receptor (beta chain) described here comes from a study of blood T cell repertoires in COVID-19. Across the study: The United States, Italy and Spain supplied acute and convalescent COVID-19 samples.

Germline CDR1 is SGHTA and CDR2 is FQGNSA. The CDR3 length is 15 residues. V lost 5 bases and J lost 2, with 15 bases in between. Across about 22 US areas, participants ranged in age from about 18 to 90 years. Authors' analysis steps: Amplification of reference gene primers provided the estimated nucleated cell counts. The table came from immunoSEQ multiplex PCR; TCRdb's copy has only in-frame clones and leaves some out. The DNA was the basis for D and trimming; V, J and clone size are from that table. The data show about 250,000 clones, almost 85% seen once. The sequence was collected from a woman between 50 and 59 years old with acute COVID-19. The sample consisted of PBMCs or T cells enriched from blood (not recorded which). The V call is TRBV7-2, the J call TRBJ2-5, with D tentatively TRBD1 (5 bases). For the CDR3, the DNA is TGTGCCAGCAGCCCCGACTGGGGCGTTCAAGAGACCCAGTACTTC. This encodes CASSPDWGVQETQYF.